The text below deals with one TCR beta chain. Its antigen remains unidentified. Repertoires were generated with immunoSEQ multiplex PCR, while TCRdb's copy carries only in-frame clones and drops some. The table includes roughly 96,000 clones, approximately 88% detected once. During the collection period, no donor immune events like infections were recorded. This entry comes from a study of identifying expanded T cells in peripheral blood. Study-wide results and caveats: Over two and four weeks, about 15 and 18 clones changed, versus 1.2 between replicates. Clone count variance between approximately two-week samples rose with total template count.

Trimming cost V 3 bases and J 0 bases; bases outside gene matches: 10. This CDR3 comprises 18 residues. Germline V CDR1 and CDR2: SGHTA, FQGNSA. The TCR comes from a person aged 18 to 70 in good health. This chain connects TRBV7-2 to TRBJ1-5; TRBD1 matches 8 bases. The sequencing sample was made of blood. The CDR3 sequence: CASSFAGTGDYSNQPQHF. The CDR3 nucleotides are TGTGCCAGCAGCTTCGCCGGGACAGGAGATTATAGCAATCAGCCCCAGCATTTT.